The 32 T cell receptor beta chains listed next were all sequenced from one sample in a study of T cells in Graves' hyperthyroidism and ophthalmopathy. TCR beta CDR3 regions were amplified from RNA transcripts. HTBI primers were the set used in a first-round RT-PCR of the TCR CDR3. One entry per CDR3 protein, called by TCRdb with MiXCR from the multiplex PCR reads. The profile covers fewer than 550,000 distinct CDR3 sequences, with around a sixth appearing a single time and 7.7% taken by the ten largest. Specimen: blood. These receptors originate from a young woman with Graves' hyperthyroidism.

The rearrangement links TRBV29-1 to TRBJ2-2; D remains unclear. From germline, CDR1 is SQVTM and CDR2 ANQGSEA. The CDR3 runs 14 residues. Between the trimmed V and J ends, which lost 5 bases and 1 base, there was a span of 11 bases. CDR3 in DNA: TGCAGCGTTCTTACGGCAAGGAACACCGGGGAGCTGTTTTTT. It translates to CSVLTARNTGELFF.

This clonotype was seen repeatedly, ten times or more. The J gene is TRBJ1-5, the V gene TRBV28; tentatively, D is TRBD1 (5 bases). CDR3 length: 14 residues. Germline CDR1 MDHEN, CDR2 SYDVKM. V was clipped by 5 bases and J by 4 bases, with 12 bases between them. CDR3 sequence (DNA): TGTGCCAGCAGTATGTGGGGCCCAAATCAGCCCCAGCATTTT. Residues: CASSMWGPNQPQHF.

This clonotype was detected only a few times. V usage is TRBV19 and J usage is TRBJ1-5; the D is unclear. V was clipped by 7 bases and J by 0 bases, with 13 bases between them. The CDR3 spans 15 residues. Germline CDR1 and CDR2: LNHDA and SQIVND (reference sequence). CDR3 region: CASKEADYSNQPQHF. As DNA, the CDR3 is TGTGCCAGTAAAGAGGCGGACTATAGCAATCAGCCCCAGCATTTT.

This clonotype has a count of ten or more. The chain uses TRBV3-1 and TRBJ2-1; TRBD2 matches at 13 bases. CDR3 length equals 15 residues. Trimming took 6 bases from V and 10 from J; bases not matched to a gene: 9. Looked up from germline, CDR1 is LGHDT and CDR2 is YNNKEL (reference sequence). Here the CDR3 DNA reads TGTGCCAGCAGTCCAGGACTAGCGGGAGTTGGGGAGCAGTTCTTC. Residues: CASSPGLAGVGEQFF.

This clonotype has at least ten counts. This chain connects TRBV6-1 to TRBJ2-3; D is perhaps TRBD2 (5 bases). Germline V gives CDR1 MNHNS, CDR2 SASEGT. The CDR3 extends over 11 amino acids. V was clipped by 8 bases and J by 4 bases, with 7 bases between them. CDR3 protein: CASGSPDTQYF. CDR3 DNA: TGTGCCAGCGGGAGTCCAGATACGCAGTATTTT.

This clonotype was observed many times. The V gene is TRBV20-1, the J gene TRBJ2-2; D is undetermined. This CDR3 region has 13 residues. V shed 1 base and J shed 2 bases, with 5 bases lying between them. Germline assignment: CDR1 DFQATT and CDR2 SNEGSKA (reference sequence). The CDR3: CSARAANTGELFF. The CDR3 DNA sequence: TGCAGTGCTAGAGCGGCTAACACCGGGGAGCTGTTTTTT.

This clonotype was picked up a small number of times. A much larger clone lies one base from this, so it may be a read error. J is TRBJ2-5 and V is TRBV6-1; D perhaps matches TRBD2 (7 bases). Germline CDR1 and CDR2: MNHNS and SASEGT. The V gene lost 8 bases and the J gene lost 5 bases, with 18 bases spanning the gap. This CDR3 is built from 14 residues. The CDR3 coding sequence is TGTGCCAGCGGGGAAGGGAGGGGGGCGGAGACCCAGTACTTC. Translating it yields CASGEGRGAETQYF.

This clonotype was seen ten or more times. The rearrangement links TRBV2 to TRBJ2-5, with D tentatively TRBD2 (6 bases). From germline, CDR1 is SNHLY and CDR2 FYNNEI. The ends were cut back, 4 bases at V and 4 bases at J, with 16 bases in the middle. CDR3 length: 15 amino acids. The CDR3 DNA follows: TGTGCCAGCAGTGCCCCGGGAGTATCAGGAGAGACCCAGTACTTC. Its translation is CASSAPGVSGETQYF.

Ten or more counts support this clonotype. The V and J genes are TRBV12-3 or TRBV12-4 and TRBJ1-6, with D possibly being TRBD1 (6 bases). Trimming pared 5 bases from V and 7 bases from J, leaving 15 bases between. The CDR3 spans 15 residues. CDR3 DNA sequence: TGTGCCAGCAGTGGTCGATGGGGGCGAAATTCACCCCTCCACTTT. The encoded protein is CASSGRWGRNSPLHF.

The chain employs TRBV19 and TRBJ1-5, with D unclear. The V end lost 7 bases, the J end lost 0 bases, and 13 bases lay between the germline ends. The CDR3 is made up of 15 amino acids. CDR1 is LNHDA and CDR2 is SQIVND in the germline V gene (reference sequence). CDR3 in amino acids: CASTPGVYSNQPQHF. The CDR3 region has the DNA TGTGCCAGTACCCCAGGAGTCTATAGCAATCAGCCCCAGCATTTT. Filled out from reference TRBV19 and TRBJ1-5, the complete variable domain reads DGGITQSPKYLFRKEGQNVTLSCEQNLNHDAMYWYRQDPGQGLRLIYYSQIVNDFQKGDIAEGYSVSREKKESFPLTVTSAQKNPTAFYLCASTPGVYSNQPQHFGDGTRLSIL.

This clonotype was seen many times. The chain is built from TRBV12-3 or TRBV12-4 and TRBJ2-1; 13 positions agree with TRBD2. With 5 bases clipped from V and 8 bases from J, the junction kept 9 bases outside the gene matches. This CDR3 comprises 16 residues. The CDR3 protein is CASSRERTSGSDEQFF. DNA of the CDR3: TGTGCCAGCAGTAGAGAGAGGACTAGCGGGAGTGATGAGCAGTTCTTC.

This clonotype has ten or more counts. V and J are TRBV2 and TRBJ2-7; D is ambiguous. Looked up from germline, CDR1 is SNHLY and CDR2 is FYNNEI. V was clipped by 2 bases and J by 5 bases, with 13 bases between them. The CDR3 contains 14 residues. CDR3 loop: CASSEWFSMDEQYF. The CDR3 nucleotides read TGTGCCAGCAGTGAATGGTTTAGCATGGACGAGCAGTACTTC.

The sample holds one count of this clonotype. The chain employs TRBV10-3 and TRBJ2-1; 10 bases line up with TRBD2. This CDR3 comprises 17 residues. Germline CDR1 is ENHRY and CDR2 is SYGVKD. J was trimmed by 4 bases and V by 3 bases; bases with no gene match: 9. The CDR3 spells CAISEIRGAGGYNEQFF. The CDR3 bases are TGTGCCATCAGTGAAATTCGCGGAGCGGGGGGGTACAATGAGCAGTTCTTC.

There are many counts of this clonotype. The CDR3, as DNA: TGTGCCAGCAGGTCCAAAGTACCGGGACCGCGGGAGACCCAGTACTTC. It is translated as CASRSKVPGPRETQYF. The gene calls are TRBV2 and TRBJ2-5, with D perhaps being TRBD1 or TRBD2 (5 bases each). V lost 6 bases and J 5 bases, leaving 22 bases between the germline ends. The CDR3 length is 16 residues. Germline assignment: CDR1 SNHLY and CDR2 FYNNEI.

This clonotype was detected many times. This sequence joins TRBV20-1 and TRBJ1-1; D is unclear. Germline CDR1 is DFQATT and CDR2 is SNEGSKA (reference sequence). CDR3 length: 13 residues. The germline V and J ends were trimmed by 6 bases and 0 bases, with 11 bases remaining between them. Here the CDR3 DNA reads TGCAGTGCGAGGGCGGATTTGAACACTGAAGCTTTCTTT. Its protein product is CSARADLNTEAFF.

CDR3 protein: CSAPQGSGRKNTGELFF. The CDR3 DNA follows: TGCAGTGCCCCGCAGGGTAGCGGGAGGAAGAACACCGGGGAGCTGTTTTTT. The J gene is TRBJ2-2, the V gene TRBV20-1; 10 nucleotides agree with TRBD2. CDR1 and CDR2 (germline): DFQATT, SNEGSKA (reference sequence). Germline trimming cut 6 bases from V and 1 base from J; bases unmatched to any gene: 11. The CDR3 loop spans 17 amino acids.

The chain combines TRBV10-3 with TRBJ2-7, with 10 bases identical to TRBD2. The CDR3 sequence is 15 residues long. Trimming cost V 7 bases and J 0 bases; bases outside gene matches: 6. Germline CDR1 is ENHRY and CDR2 is SYGVKD. CDR3 protein: CAIKSRTSGSYEQYF. CDR3 DNA: TGTGCCATCAAATCAAGGACTAGCGGCTCCTACGAGCAGTACTTC.

The gene calls are TRBV4-1 and TRBJ2-2; tentatively, D is TRBD2 (7 bases). V dropped 7 bases and J dropped 7 bases, with 22 bases sitting between them. The CDR3 consists of 16 residues. Per germline, CDR1 MGHRA and CDR2 YSYEKL. The CDR3 reads CASNHWAGATSGELFF. DNA of the CDR3: TGCGCCAGCAACCACTGGGCGGGGGCGACGAGCGGGGAGCTGTTTTTT.

The sample holds many counts of this clonotype. This chain uses TRBV7-8 with TRBJ1-2; 8 positions match TRBD1. Germline V gene lookup returns CDR1 SGHVS and CDR2 FQNEAQ. The CDR3 runs to 15 residues. The J segment lost 3 bases and the V segment lost 5 bases, leaving 8 bases of the junction unmatched. The CDR3 DNA reads as TGTGCCAGCAGCATGGGCGGACAGGGCCACTATGGCTACACCTTC. Protein: CASSMGGQGHYGYTF.

In this sample, this clonotype turned up many times. The chain has TRBV12-3 or TRBV12-4 and TRBJ2-7; D not certain. The CDR3 runs 12 residues. V was trimmed by 5 bases and J by 6 bases, leaving 11 bases between them. The CDR3 nucleotides are TGTGCCAGCAGTCATACCACACGCGAGCAGTACTTC. As protein: CASSHTTREQYF.

This clonotype was detected only a few times. The chain couples TRBV7-8 to TRBJ2-6; no clear D gene. V was shortened by 5 bases and J by 0 bases, with 8 bases between the two germline ends. This CDR3 has 15 amino acids. Per the germline V gene, CDR1 is SGHVS and CDR2 is FQNEAQ. Written as DNA, the CDR3 is TGTGCCAGCAGCAGGACCTTCTCTGGGGCCAACGTCCTGACTTTC. It codes for CASSRTFSGANVLTF.

This chain links TRBV20-1 with TRBJ1-5; D unresolved. This CDR3 has 12 residues. Germline loops: CDR1 DFQATT, CDR2 SNEGSKA (reference sequence). Trimming left V 3 bases short and J 9 bases short, with 12 bases between. CDR3 nucleotides: TGCAGTGCTAGGGGAATTACGCTGCCCCAGCATTTT. Translating it yields CSARGITLPQHF.

This clonotype was recorded only once. This clone may be a read error of a much larger clone one base away. The chain carries TRBV10-3 and TRBJ2-1; 9 nucleotides match TRBD2. V lost 6 bases and J lost 12; bases outside the gene matches: 12. Germline CDR1 reads ENHRY; CDR2 reads SYGVKD. This CDR3 contains 14 residues. CDR3 sequence (DNA): TGTGCCATCAGCCCACATAGCGGGGGCCATGGGCAGTTCTTC. Translated, it gives CAISPHSGGHGQFF.

This clonotype showed up just a few times. V and J are TRBV6-5 and TRBJ2-2; 8 positions agree with TRBD1. This CDR3 contains 17 residues. V lost 2 bases and J lost 5; bases outside the gene matches: 10. Per the germline V gene, CDR1 is MNHEY and CDR2 is SVGAGI. The CDR3 loop reads CASSYTSGQGNTGELFF. The CDR3 bases are TGTGCCAGCAGTTACACCTCCGGACAGGGAAATACCGGGGAGCTGTTTTTT.

Ten or more counts support this clonotype. The chain uses TRBV12-3 or TRBV12-4 and TRBJ2-3; D remains ambiguous. V was shortened by 3 bases and J by 0 bases, with 4 bases between the two germline ends. The CDR3 length is 13 residues. The CDR3 reads CASSFGSTDTQYF. The CDR3 DNA sequence: TGTGCCAGCAGTTTTGGGAGCACAGATACGCAGTATTTT.

The rearrangement uses TRBV6-2 or TRBV6-3 and TRBJ1-3; D may be TRBD1 (5 bases). Per germline, CDR1 MNHEY and CDR2 SVGEGT. Trimming took 6 bases from V and 3 from J, leaving 15 bases between them. The CDR3 has 15 amino acids. The CDR3 reads CASSSGGGIGNTIYF. CDR3 nucleotide sequence: TGTGCCAGCAGCTCCGGGGGAGGAATTGGAAACACCATATATTTT.

This clonotype has more than one count but fewer than ten. This clone may be a read error of a much larger clone one base away. This chain joins TRBV7-3 and TRBJ2-2; perhaps D is TRBD1 or TRBD2 (5 bases each). Per germline, CDR1 SGHTA and CDR2 FQGTGA. The CDR3 is 17 amino acids. V was shortened by 4 bases and J by 1 base, with 16 bases between the two germline ends. CDR3 nucleotide sequence: TGTGCCAGCAGCTCTATTCCCGGGGCAGGGAACACCGGGGAGCTGTTTTTT. Its protein is CASSSIPGAGNTGELFF. The variable domain in full, completed from reference TRBV7-3 and TRBJ2-2, reads GAGVSQTPSNKVTEKGKYVELRCDPISGHTALYWYRQSLGQGPEFLIYFQGTGAADDSGLPNDRFFAVRPEGSVSTLKIQRTERGDSAVYLCASSSIPGAGNTGELFFGEGSRLTVL.

In its sample, this clonotype was seen many times. The genes are TRBV14 and TRBJ2-3; D call uncertain. Between the trimmed V and J ends, which lost 6 bases and 5 bases, there was a span of 18 bases. CDR1 and CDR2 from the germline V gene are SGHDN and FVKESK. This CDR3 is built from 15 residues. The CDR3 nucleotides read TGTGCCAGCAGGCCCCTGGACCAGCTAAAAGATACGCAGTATTTT. It translates to CASRPLDQLKDTQYF.

This clonotype was counted many times. The chain recombines TRBV5-1 with TRBJ1-2, with a weak D call TRBD1 (5 bases). In germline, CDR1 is SGHRS, CDR2 YFSETQ. The CDR3 is 15 amino acids. Trimming cost V 0 bases and J 7 bases, with 16 bases left between them. The DNA for the CDR3 is TGCGCCAGCAGCTTGGAGCGGGACCGCGTAGGTGGCTACACCTTC. It yields the protein CASSLERDRVGGYTF.

The chain joins TRBV14 to TRBJ2-2; 15 positions agree with TRBD2. V lost 4 bases to trimming and J lost 6 bases; unmatched junction nucleotides: 12. The CDR3 length is 19 residues. Germline CDR1 is SGHDN and CDR2 is FVKESK. CDR3 sequence (DNA): TGTGCCAGCAGCCCCCCTCCCGGGACTAGCGGGAGGTACTCCGGGGAGCTGTTTTTT. Translating it yields CASSPPPGTSGRYSGELFF.

This clonotype appeared a few times. The chain combines TRBV12-3 or TRBV12-4 with TRBJ2-7; 10 nucleotides align to TRBD2. This CDR3 spans 15 amino acids. The V segment lost 7 bases and the J segment 3 bases; nucleotides outside the gene matches: 9. CDR3 DNA: TGTGCCAGCACCCGAACTAGCGGGGCCTTCTACGAGCAGTACTTC. This sequence encodes CASTRTSGAFYEQYF.

The table lists this clonotype with many counts. J is TRBJ1-1 and V is TRBV20-1; D call uncertain. V was pared by 1 base and J by 0 bases, with 12 bases between. Germline V gene data show CDR1 as DFQATT and CDR2 as SNEGSKA (reference sequence). The CDR3 length is 15 residues. CDR3 protein: CSARGVSILNTEAFF. The DNA of the CDR3 is TGCAGTGCTAGAGGGGTATCTATTTTGAACACTGAAGCTTTCTTT.